Presented here are 5 T cell receptor beta chains from one specimen sequenced in a study of OX40 agonist ivuxolimab in advanced cancers. The repertoire was sequenced with immunoSEQ multiplex PCR; TCRdb's copy has only in-frame clones and lacks some. The data contain approximately 68,000 clones, 85% to 90% of them seen just once; the ten biggest clones take up approximately 0.86%. The specimen was CD4+ or CD8+ T cells sorted from blood, collected in a trial of the OX40 agonist ivuxolimab. The receptors come from an adult with an advanced solid tumor such as melanoma, head and neck, liver or kidney cancer.

The chain carries TRBV20-1 and TRBJ1-3; TRBD1 is a possible D gene (6 bases). Germline V gene sequence: CDR1 DFQATT, CDR2 SNEGSKA (reference sequence). This CDR3 has 11 residues. V shed 5 bases and J shed 4 bases, with 6 bases lying between them. The CDR3 protein is CSAQGGNTIYF. CDR3 nucleotides: TGCAGTGCTCAGGGGGGAAACACCATATATTTT.

This clone was counted a single time. The rearrangement links TRBV10-3 to TRBJ2-3; no firm D call. Germline-derived CDR1 and CDR2 are ENHRY and SYGVKD. The CDR3 runs to 11 residues. V was shortened by 4 bases and J by 5 bases, with 4 bases between the two germline ends. Here the CDR3 DNA reads TGTGCCATCAGTGGGGGAGATACGCAGTATTTT. Its translation is CAISGGDTQYF.

The chain carries TRBV6-5 and TRBJ2-2; 8 nucleotides line up with TRBD1. The CDR3 totals 16 residues. V shed 4 bases, J shed 4 bases, and the junction held 8 bases outside the gene matches. CDR1 is MNHEY and CDR2 is SVGAGI in the germline V gene. CDR3 in DNA: TGTGCCAGCAGTTCCTCCGGGACAGGTGGCACCGGGGAGCTGTTTTTT. Amino acids: CASSSSGTGGTGELFF.

In this sample, this clone is medium-sized (0.01 to 0.1%). V is TRBV7-2 and J is TRBJ2-5; 10 bases are shared with TRBD1. V lost 5 bases and J lost 5; bases outside the gene matches: 11. CDR1 is SGHTA, CDR2 FQGNSA, per germline. This CDR3 is built from 16 residues. CDR3 DNA sequence: TGTGCCAGCAGCGTGACAGGGGGCGCGGGCCGGGAGACCCAGTACTTC. This codes for CASSVTGGAGRETQYF.

The rearrangement links TRBV4-3 to TRBJ1-4; D gene uncertain. The CDR3 totals 15 residues. V shed 4 bases and J shed 0 bases, with 9 bases lying between them. Germline assignment: CDR1 LGHNA and CDR2 YSLEER. The CDR3 bases are TGCGCCAGCAGCCGATATGTGGCAACTAATGAAAAACTGTTTTTT. The encoded protein is CASSRYVATNEKLFF.